What follows describes a single TCR beta chain. The antigen remains undetermined. As originally analysed: ImmunoSEQ output held junction-only sequences without quality scores, so filtering differed. Sequencing was performed with immunoSEQ multiplex PCR; in TCRdb, only in-frame clones are kept and a portion is missing. The V and J calls and clone size were taken over from that table, and D and trimming were inferred from the DNA. The sample includes 660,000 or so clones, 95% to 97% of them seen just once. Germline CDR1 is SGHVS and CDR2 is FNYEAQ. The germline V and J ends were trimmed by 5 bases and 6 bases, with 13 bases remaining between them. The CDR3 is 13 amino acids. CD8 cells regarded as naive lacked CD45RO, were positively chosen for CCR7, and omitted terminally differentiated effector memory CD45RA+ cells. This sample is part of a study of shared clonotypes between healthy human individuals.

Whole-study findings and limits: At large depth, rarefaction still showed sorted-subset sequencing to be incomplete. Several donors shared around 5% of their naive CD4 clonotypes. Naive subsets generally had larger estimated richness than memory subsets.

The genes are TRBV7-6 and TRBJ1-1; D is perhaps TRBD1 (5 bases). This receptor was identified in a woman aged 25 to 39 in good health. Sequences were obtained from naive CD8+ T cells sorted from blood. Here the CDR3 reads CASSPGLRAEAFF. Written as DNA, the CDR3 is TGTGCCAGCAGCCCTGGTCTCAGGGCTGAAGCTTTCTTT.